This T cell receptor beta chain was identified in a study of spatial heterogeneity in lung cancer (dated by TCRdb to the late 2010s). Looking at the study overall: More beta-chain than alpha-chain transcripts were consistently detected, likely reflecting higher beta-chain transcript abundance. In the raw uncorrected reads, each unique combination of TCR and UMI appeared more than ten times on average. TCR alpha and beta repertoires were quantitatively compared across multiple tumor regions, matched nontumor lung and blood in non-small cell lung cancer. TCR repertoire features were related to nonsynonymous mutation counts determined by whole-exome sequencing of tumor tissue. At surgery, both alpha and beta chains were TCR-sequenced in approximately 210 tumor regions, fewer than 85 matched nontumor lung samples and 56 PBMC samples. Overall study outcomes, separate from this receptor: Confirming at a functional level the hypothesis that regional TCRs recognize regional mutations was considered to require additional single-cell paired TCR alpha and beta sequencing. Ubiquitous expanded tumor TCRs were detected in blood more often at tumor resection than at routine follow-up.

Taken with the paper, the label for time point translates to: sample taken at primary tumor resection. TCR sequencing used whole RNA extracted from tumor and nontumor lung tissue, or from cryopreserved PBMC samples, without cell sorting. Samples were obtained from 70 to 85 patients with early-stage, untreated non-small cell lung cancer from the lung TRACERx cohort. Only patients for whom sufficient RNA was available from at least two tumor regions were selected for TCR sequencing. Receptor amplification or capture employed 5' RACE. The data were produced on a NextSeq 500. The TCR library protocol attached a unique molecular identifier to each TCR cDNA molecule to allow correction of PCR and sequencing errors. The original methods were these. TCR identification, UMI-based error correction and CDR3 extraction were all carried out with Decombinator tools. Expanded TCRs were defined as those above a frequency of 2 per 1,000, corresponding to the top 1% of the tumor frequency distribution. Renyi diversity was computed with the R vegan package after each repertoire had been subsampled 100 times to 5,000 TCRs. To build CDR3 similarity networks, amino acid triplet string-kernel similarity was used, and CDR3s were connected when their pairwise similarity was above 0.82. The public sequencing data were trimmed at Q25 with fastp and processed into clonotypes with MiXCR by TCRdb, which kept only in-frame beta chains. Here each entry gathers all rows of one CDR3 protein and keeps the most common genes and DNA. The V and J calls come from TCRdb's annotation, not from the publication. For this sample there are more than 65,000 distinct CDR3 sequences; about 12% appear just once. The ten largest clones represent under 5.5% of the sample.

CDR1 and CDR2 are drawn from the germline V gene: MDHEN, SYDVKM. Cut back by 4 bases and 1 base, the V and J ends lie 10 bases apart. The CDR3 goes from the cysteine to the phenylalanine over 15 residues. Of all the DNA, just the CDR3 is kept, 45 bases in frame from base 1. This clonotype was recorded a few times. Its antigen has not been determined. Base quality data are lacking; no much larger clone is found one base away. The TCR sequence derives from a male donor with early-stage non-small cell lung cancer. The V and J segments used are TRBV28 and TRBJ2-2; TRBD1 could be the D gene, as 6 bases match. This sample comprised PBMCs, obtained at surgery. The CDR3 reads as follows: CASSSGQMNTGELFF. The nucleotides are TGTGCCAGCAGTTCAGGACAGATGAACACCGGGGAGCTGTTTTTT.